This T cell receptor beta chain emerged from a study of blood T cell repertoires in COVID-19. Germline CDR1 is SGDLS and CDR2 is YYNGEE. The V end lost 4 bases, the J end lost 10 bases, and 17 bases lay between the germline ends. This CDR3 has 13 amino acids. Some clones are missing from TCRdb's copy, which holds only in-frame ones; the method was immunoSEQ multiplex PCR. The sample contains roughly 140,000 clones, 85% of which appear only once. This sequence joins TRBV9 and TRBJ1-1; D is possibly TRBD1 (6 bases). Specimen: peripheral blood. This receptor was taken from a man in his fifties or sixties with acute or convalescent COVID-19. This chain's CDR3 is CASSRGRAEGAFF. As DNA, the CDR3 is TGTGCCAGCAGCAGGGGGAGGGCCGAGGGAGCTTTCTTT. Together with reference TRBV9 and TRBJ1-1, the CDR3 gives the full variable domain: DSGVTQTPKHLITATGQRVTLRCSPRSGDLSVYWYQQSLDQGLQFLIQYYNGEERAKGNILERFSAQQFPDLHSELNLSSLELGDSALYFCASSRGRAEGAFFGQGTRLTVV.